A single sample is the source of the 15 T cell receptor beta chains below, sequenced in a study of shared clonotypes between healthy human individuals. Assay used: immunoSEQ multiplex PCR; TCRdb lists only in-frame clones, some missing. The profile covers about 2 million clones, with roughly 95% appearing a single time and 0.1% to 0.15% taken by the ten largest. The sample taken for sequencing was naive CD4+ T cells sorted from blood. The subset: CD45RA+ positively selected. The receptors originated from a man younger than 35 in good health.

The CDR3 DNA reads TGTGCCAGCAGCCCTGACAGGAGGTCAGATACGCAGTATTTT. Its protein product is CASSPDRRSDTQYF. V is TRBV5-4 and J is TRBJ2-3; maybe TRBD1 (6 bases). The CDR3 covers 14 residues. The ends were cut back, 4 bases at V and 4 bases at J, with 13 bases in the middle. Germline values: CDR1 SGHNT, CDR2 YYREEE (reference sequence).

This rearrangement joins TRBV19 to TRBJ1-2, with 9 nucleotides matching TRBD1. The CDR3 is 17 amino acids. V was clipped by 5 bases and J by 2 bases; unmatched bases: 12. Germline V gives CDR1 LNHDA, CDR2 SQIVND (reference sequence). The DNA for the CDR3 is TGTGCCAGTAGTCCCCCGGGACAGGGAGGACCCAACTATGGCTACACCTTC. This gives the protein CASSPPGQGGPNYGYTF.

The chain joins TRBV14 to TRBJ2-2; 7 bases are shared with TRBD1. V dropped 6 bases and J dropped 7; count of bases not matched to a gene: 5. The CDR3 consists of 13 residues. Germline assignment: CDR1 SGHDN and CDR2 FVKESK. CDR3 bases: TGTGCCAGCAGGATACAGGGGCACGGGGAGCTGTTTTTT. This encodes CASRIQGHGELFF.

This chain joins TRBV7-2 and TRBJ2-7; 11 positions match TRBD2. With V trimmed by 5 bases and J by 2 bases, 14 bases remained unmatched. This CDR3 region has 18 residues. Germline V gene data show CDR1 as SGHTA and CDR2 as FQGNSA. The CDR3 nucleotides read TGTGCCAGCAGCCGAAACTCACTCGGGACTAGCGGTCCCTACGAGCAGTACTTC. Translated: CASSRNSLGTSGPYEQYF.

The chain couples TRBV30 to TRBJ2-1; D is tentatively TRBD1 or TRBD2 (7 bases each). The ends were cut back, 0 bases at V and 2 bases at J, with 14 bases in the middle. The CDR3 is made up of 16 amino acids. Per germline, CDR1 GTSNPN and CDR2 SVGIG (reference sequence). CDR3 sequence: CAWSVPRGGPYNEQFF. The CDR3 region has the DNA TGTGCCTGGAGTGTTCCCAGGGGGGGCCCCTACAATGAGCAGTTCTTC.

Here the CDR3 reads CAGDSPLYNSPLHF. DNA of the CDR3: TGTGCCGGCGATTCTCCCCTCTATAATTCACCCCTCCACTTT. The chain joins TRBV30 to TRBJ1-6, with no clear D. This CDR3 comprises 14 residues. From germline, CDR1 is GTSNPN and CDR2 SVGIG (reference sequence). V was clipped by 8 bases and J by 3 bases, with 14 bases between them.

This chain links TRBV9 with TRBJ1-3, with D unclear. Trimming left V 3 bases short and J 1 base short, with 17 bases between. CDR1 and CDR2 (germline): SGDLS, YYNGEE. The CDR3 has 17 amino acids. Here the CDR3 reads CASSATLGGRSGNTIYF. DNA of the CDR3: TGTGCCAGCAGCGCCACCCTCGGCGGGAGGTCTGGAAACACCATATATTTT.

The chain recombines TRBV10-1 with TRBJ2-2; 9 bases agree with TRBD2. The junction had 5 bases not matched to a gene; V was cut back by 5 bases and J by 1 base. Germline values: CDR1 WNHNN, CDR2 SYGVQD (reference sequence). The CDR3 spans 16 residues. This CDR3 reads CASSFAGGMNTGELFF. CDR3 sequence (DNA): TGCGCCAGCAGTTTTGCGGGAGGGATGAACACCGGGGAGCTGTTTTTT.

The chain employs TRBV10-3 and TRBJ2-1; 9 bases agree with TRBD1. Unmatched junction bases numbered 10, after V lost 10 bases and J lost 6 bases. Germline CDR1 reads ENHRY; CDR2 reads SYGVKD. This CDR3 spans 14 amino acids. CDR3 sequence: CATKPGQGGNEQFF. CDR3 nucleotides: TGTGCCACTAAGCCGGGACAGGGAGGCAATGAGCAGTTCTTC.

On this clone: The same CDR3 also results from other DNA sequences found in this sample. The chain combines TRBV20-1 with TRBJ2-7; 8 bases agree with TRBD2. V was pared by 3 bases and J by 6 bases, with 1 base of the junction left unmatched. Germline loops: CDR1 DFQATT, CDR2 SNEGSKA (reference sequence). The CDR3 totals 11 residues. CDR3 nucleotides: TGCAGTGCTAGCGGGGGGGGCGAGCAGTACTTC. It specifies CSASGGGEQYF.

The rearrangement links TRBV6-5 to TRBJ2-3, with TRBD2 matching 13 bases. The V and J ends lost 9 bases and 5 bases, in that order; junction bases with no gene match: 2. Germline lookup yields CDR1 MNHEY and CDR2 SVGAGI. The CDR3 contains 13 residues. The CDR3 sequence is CASGLAGEDTQYF. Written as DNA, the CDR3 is TGTGCCAGTGGACTAGCGGGAGAAGATACGCAGTATTTT.

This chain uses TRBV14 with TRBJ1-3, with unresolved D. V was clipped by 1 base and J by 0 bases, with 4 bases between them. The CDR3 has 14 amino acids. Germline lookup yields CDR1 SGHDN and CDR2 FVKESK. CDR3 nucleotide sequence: TGTGCCAGCAGCCAAGGGGGCTCTGGAAACACCATATATTTT. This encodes CASSQGGSGNTIYF.

DNA of the CDR3: TGTGCCAGCAGCCAAAGCGGGAGGTCCTACAATGAGCAGTTCTTC. It encodes CASSQSGRSYNEQFF. The J gene is TRBJ2-1, the V gene TRBV7-2, with 9 nucleotides matching TRBD2. The CDR3 contains 15 residues. J was trimmed by 1 base and V by 5 bases; bases with no gene match: 3. CDR1 is SGHTA and CDR2 is FQGNSA in the germline V gene.

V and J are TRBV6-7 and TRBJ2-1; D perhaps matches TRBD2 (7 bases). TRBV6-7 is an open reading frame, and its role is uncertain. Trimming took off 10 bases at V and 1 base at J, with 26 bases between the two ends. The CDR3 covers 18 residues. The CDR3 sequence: CAKRGGGPHPSSYNEQFF. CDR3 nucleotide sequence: TGTGCCAAACGAGGCGGGGGCCCACACCCCTCATCCTACAATGAGCAGTTCTTC.

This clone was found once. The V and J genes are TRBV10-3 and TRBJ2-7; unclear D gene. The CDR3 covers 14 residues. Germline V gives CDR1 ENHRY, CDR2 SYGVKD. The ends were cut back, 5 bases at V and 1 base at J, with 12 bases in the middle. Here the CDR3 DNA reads TGTGCCATCAGTTCCATGGACGCATCCTACGAGCAGTACTTC. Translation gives CAISSMDASYEQYF.